These 28 T cell receptor beta chains were all obtained from the same sample, sequenced in a study of blood T cell repertoires in COVID-19 (dated by TCRdb to about 2020). Libraries were prepared through the immunoSEQ multiplex PCR assay. In TCRdb, the immuneACCESS table is reduced to in-frame sequences with V and J assigned. These tables do not hold every clone; where another copy was compared, an unresolved V gene accounts for under half, and the others remain unexplained. The sample contains about 240,000 clones, 87% of them found a single time. Jointly, the top ten make up just over 7% of the sample. Sequencing was done on a sample of peripheral blood. The receptor source for this set is a man aged 55 to 69 who had recovered from COVID-19.

The chain uses TRBV18 and TRBJ1-4; a weak D match, TRBD1 (5 bases). Germline V gene sequence: CDR1 KGHSH, CDR2 LQKENI. The V end lost 2 bases, the J end lost 8 bases, and 12 bases lay between the germline ends. The CDR3 contains 14 residues. CDR3 nucleotides: TGTGCCAGCTCACCAGTCGCAGGGCACGAAAAACTGTTTTTT. Translated: CASSPVAGHEKLFF. Together with reference TRBV18 and TRBJ1-4, the CDR3 gives the full variable domain: NAGVMQNPRHLVRRRGQEARLRCSPMKGHSHVYWYRQLPEEGLKFMVYLQKENIIDESGMPKERFSAEFPKEGPSILRIQQVVRGDSAAYFCASSPVAGHEKLFFGSGTQLSVL.

The chain uses TRBV4-1 and TRBJ1-6; maybe TRBD1 (5 bases). The V and J ends lost 0 bases and 9 bases respectively, with 15 bases between them. Germline values: CDR1 MGHRA, CDR2 YSYEKL. This CDR3 is built from 16 residues. Written as DNA, the CDR3 is TGCGCCAGCAGCCAAGATCAGGGCTCCTTGGCTTCACCCCTCCACTTT. The encoded protein is CASSQDQGSLASPLHF.

The chain carries TRBV7-9 and TRBJ2-4, with a tentative D call TRBD2 (5 bases). V was clipped by 6 bases and J by 7 bases, with 10 bases between them. CDR1 is SEHNR, CDR2 FQNEAQ, per germline (reference sequence). The CDR3 extends over 12 amino acids. The CDR3 protein is CASSPASNIQYF. The CDR3 DNA sequence: TGTGCCAGCAGTCCCGCTAGCAACATTCAGTACTTC. Complete variable domain (other parts from reference TRBV7-9 and TRBJ2-4): DTGVSQNPRHKITKRGQNVTFRCDPISEHNRLYWYRQTLGQGPEFLTYFQNEAQLEKSRLLSDRFSAERPKGSFSTLEIQRTEQGDSAMYLCASSPASNIQYFGAGTRLSVL.

The chain employs TRBV10-3 and TRBJ1-4; 8 nucleotides align to TRBD1. The J segment lost 0 bases and the V segment lost 2 bases, leaving 5 bases of the junction unmatched. CDR3 length equals 17 residues. The germline V gene has CDR1 ENHRY and CDR2 SYGVKD. Written as DNA, the CDR3 is TGTGCCATCAGTGAGACGCAGGGACAGGCAACTAATGAAAAACTGTTTTTT. Its protein product is CAISETQGQATNEKLFF.

V and J are TRBV27 and TRBJ2-2; D gene uncertain. The germline gives CDR1 MNHEY, CDR2 SMNVEV (reference sequence). CDR3 length: 15 residues. The V end lost 6 bases, the J end lost 1 base, and 12 bases lay between the germline ends. The CDR3: CASSYYRQNTGELFF. CDR3 in DNA: TGTGCCAGCAGCTATTACCGACAGAACACCGGGGAGCTGTTTTTT.

The chain carries TRBV10-1 and TRBJ1-1; no reliable D call. The CDR3 spans 13 residues. Germline loops: CDR1 WNHNN, CDR2 SYGVQD (reference sequence). Trimming cost V 9 bases and J 8 bases, with 19 bases left between them. This CDR3 is CARIKPPRREAFF. The CDR3, as DNA: TGCGCCAGGATTAAACCCCCACGGAGGGAAGCTTTCTTT.

The chain carries TRBV2 and TRBJ2-5, with D possibly matching TRBD2 (6 bases). The V gene lost 6 bases and the J gene lost 4 bases, with 24 bases spanning the gap. The germline V gene encodes CDR1 SNHLY and CDR2 FYNNEI. The CDR3 is 17 residues long. In DNA, the CDR3 is TGTGCCAGCAGCCCAAGACTAGGGACCCCCGCAGGAGAGACCCAGTACTTC. Its protein is CASSPRLGTPAGETQYF.

The genes are TRBV28 and TRBJ1-1; D unclear. The V gene's germline CDR1 is MDHEN and CDR2 SYDVKM. This CDR3 region has 16 residues. V was cut by 4 bases and J by 5 bases, with 20 bases left in between. CDR3 region: CASSSAASPGGTEAFF. The CDR3 coding sequence is TGTGCCAGCAGTTCCGCCGCCTCGCCCGGAGGGACTGAAGCTTTCTTT.

J is TRBJ2-3 and V is TRBV11-2, with D hard to call. The CDR3 length is 14 residues. With 0 bases removed from V and 9 bases from J, the gap between germline ends came to 13 bases. CDR1 is SGHAT, CDR2 FQNNGV, per germline. The CDR3 reads CASSLELVQATQYF. The CDR3 coding sequence is TGTGCCAGCAGCTTAGAGCTTGTCCAGGCGACGCAGTATTTT.

This chain uses TRBV6-5 with TRBJ1-6; D gene ambiguous. Per germline, CDR1 MNHEY and CDR2 SVGAGI. This CDR3 comprises 15 residues. Trimming left V 1 base short and J 6 bases short, with 10 bases between. CDR3 sequence (DNA): TGTGCCAGCAGTTACTTACAAATTACTAATTCACCCCTCCACTTT. Translating it yields CASSYLQITNSPLHF.

The chain is built from TRBV5-4 and TRBJ1-1; perhaps TRBD1 as D (5 bases). Germline assignment: CDR1 SGHNT and CDR2 YYREEE (reference sequence). The CDR3 sequence is 14 residues long. V was trimmed by 4 bases and J by 5 bases, leaving 15 bases between them. Here the CDR3 reads CASSHRTSRTEAFF. DNA of the CDR3: TGTGCCAGCAGCCACAGGACGTCGAGGACTGAAGCTTTCTTT. The full variable domain, completed using reference TRBV5-4 and TRBJ1-1, is ETGVTQSPTHLIKTRGQQVTLRCSSQSGHNTVSWYQQALGQGPQFIFQYYREEENGRGNFPPRFSGLQFPNYSSELNVNALELDDSALYLCASSHRTSRTEAFFGQGTRLTVV.

The chain has TRBV19 and TRBJ2-3; 9 nucleotides line up with TRBD1. V trimming: 3 bases; J trimming: 2 bases; junction bases outside the gene matches: 3. From germline, CDR1 is LNHDA and CDR2 SQIVND (reference sequence). The CDR3 has 15 amino acids. In nucleotides, the CDR3 is TGTGCCAGTAGTATTACAGGGGGCTCCACAGATACGCAGTATTTT. Encoded protein: CASSITGGSTDTQYF. Supplemented by reference TRBV19 and TRBJ2-3, the full variable domain reads DGGITQSPKYLFRKEGQNVTLSCEQNLNHDAMYWYRQDPGQGLRLIYYSQIVNDFQKGDIAEGYSVSREKKESFPLTVTSAQKNPTAFYLCASSITGGSTDTQYFGPGTRLTVL.

The rearrangement joins TRBV6-1 to TRBJ1-4; no clear D gene. Germline CDR1 reads MNHNS; CDR2 reads SASEGT. This CDR3 has 15 residues. V was shortened by 3 bases and J by 7 bases, with 15 bases between the two germline ends. In DNA form, the CDR3 reads TGTGCCAGCAGTGAGGGAGCAGGATTGAGTGAAAAACTGTTTTTT. Translating it yields CASSEGAGLSEKLFF.

This chain connects TRBV28 to TRBJ2-7, with a possible D match to TRBD1 (6 bases). In germline, CDR1 is MDHEN, CDR2 SYDVKM. The V gene lost 4 bases and the J gene lost 0 bases, with 13 bases spanning the gap. The CDR3 contains 15 residues. The CDR3 DNA follows: TGTGCCAGCAGTTCCGGGACACAAAGCTCCTACGAGCAGTACTTC. It codes for CASSSGTQSSYEQYF.

The CDR3 nucleotides read TGTGCCAGCAGGAGGACAGAAATATATGGCTACACCTTC. It is translated as CASRRTEIYGYTF. This sequence joins TRBV6-5 and TRBJ1-2; TRBD1 is a possible D gene (6 bases). V shed 6 bases and J shed 5 bases, with 13 bases lying between them. The CDR3 runs 13 residues. CDR1 and CDR2 from the germline V gene are MNHEY and SVGAGI.

CDR3 in amino acids: CASSSGQGGAGANVLTF. CDR3 sequence (DNA): TGTGCCAGCAGCTCAGGACAGGGAGGGGCTGGGGCCAACGTCCTGACTTTC. The chain employs TRBV11-2 and TRBJ2-6; weak D call: TRBD1 (8 bases). Trimming took 4 bases from V and 2 from J, leaving 15 bases between them. Germline CDR1 SGHAT, CDR2 FQNNGV. This CDR3 comprises 17 residues.

This clone occurred once. The chain links TRBV5-6 to TRBJ2-3; D possibly corresponds to TRBD2 (6 bases). This CDR3 is 16 amino acids long. Trimming removed 1 base at V and 2 bases at J, with 14 bases between. Germline V gives CDR1 SGHDT, CDR2 YYEEEE. The CDR3 spells CASSLWGDGYTDTQYF. Written as DNA, the CDR3 is TGTGCCAGCAGCTTGTGGGGGGACGGATACACAGATACGCAGTATTTT. The full variable domain, its missing parts supplied by reference TRBV5-6 and TRBJ2-3, is DAGVTQSPTHLIKTRGQQVTLRCSPKSGHDTVSWYQQALGQGPQFIFQYYEEEERQRGNFPDRFSGHQFPNYSSELNVNALLLGDSALYLCASSLWGDGYTDTQYFGPGTRLTVL.

The rearrangement links TRBV20-1 to TRBJ1-2, with D possibly being TRBD1 (5 bases). Germline values: CDR1 DFQATT, CDR2 SNEGSKA (reference sequence). This CDR3 region has 11 residues. Between the trimmed V and J ends, which lost 6 bases and 8 bases, there was a span of 13 bases. DNA of the CDR3: TGCAGTGCGAAGACAGCTGGAGGCTACACCTTC. Translating gives CSAKTAGGYTF.

This clone was counted once. The chain employs TRBV20-1 and TRBJ2-3; TRBD2 is a possible D gene (6 bases). Deletions cut 3 bases from V and 0 bases from J, with 13 bases between. Per germline, CDR1 DFQATT and CDR2 SNEGSKA (reference sequence). The CDR3 has 15 amino acids. The CDR3 DNA reads as TGCAGTGCTAGTATTTCCGGGGGAAGCACAGATACGCAGTATTTT. This gives the protein CSASISGGSTDTQYF.

V is TRBV30 and J is TRBJ2-3, with 8 bases matching TRBD2. In germline, CDR1 is GTSNPN, CDR2 SVGIG (reference sequence). CDR3 length: 14 amino acids. J gave up 1 base and V 3 bases, and 3 bases lay outside the gene matches. CDR3 residues: CAWSLGGGTDTQYF. DNA of the CDR3: TGTGCCTGGAGCCTCGGGGGGGGCACAGATACGCAGTATTTT.

The rearrangement links TRBV4-1 to TRBJ2-3, with TRBD1 matching over 9 bases. The V gene end was trimmed by 4 bases and the J gene end by 4 bases; junction bases not matched to a gene: 6. There are 15 residues in the CDR3. Germline V gene lookup returns CDR1 MGHRA and CDR2 YSYEKL. CDR3 bases: TGCGCCAGCAGCCTCAGGACAGGGGAAGCAGATACGCAGTATTTT. It translates to CASSLRTGEADTQYF.

There are many counts of this clone. CDR3 nucleotides: TGTGCCAGCAGGCAGCGGGGGCAGCCTTACAATGAGCAGTTCTTC. As protein: CASRQRGQPYNEQFF. The gene calls are TRBV27 and TRBJ2-1, with TRBD2 matching 8 bases. V shed 6 bases and J 4 bases; nucleotides not matched to a gene: 8. CDR1 is MNHEY and CDR2 is SMNVEV in the germline V gene (reference sequence). The CDR3 spans 15 residues.

This clone was found a few times. V is TRBV5-6 and J is TRBJ2-7; TRBD1 matches at 8 bases. Losses at the gene ends were 3 bases for V and 4 bases for J; bases not matched to a gene: 6. Germline V CDR1 and CDR2: SGHDT, YYEEEE. There are 14 residues in the CDR3. CDR3 in DNA: TGTGCCAGCAGCTCCGACCGGACAGGGTACGAGCAGTACGTC. Amino acid sequence: CASSSDRTGYEQYV.

V and J are TRBV5-1 and TRBJ1-4; TRBD1 might be the D (6 bases). Germline V gene data show CDR1 as SGHRS and CDR2 as YFSETQ. The CDR3 extends over 16 amino acids. V lost 4 bases and J 0 bases, leaving 13 bases between the germline ends. The CDR3 region has the DNA TGCGCCAGCAGCAGAGGGACACAAGCAACTAATGAAAAACTGTTTTTT. Protein sequence: CASSRGTQATNEKLFF.

The rearrangement links TRBV5-1 to TRBJ2-7, with 8 bases that match TRBD1. Germline CDR1 is SGHRS and CDR2 is YFSETQ. The V and J ends lost 1 base and 6 bases, in that order; junction bases with no gene match: 9. The CDR3 totals 15 residues. CDR3 loop: CASSLIPATGGEQYF. For the CDR3, the DNA is TGCGCCAGCAGCTTGATCCCCGCCACAGGGGGCGAGCAGTACTTC.

V and J are TRBV7-9 and TRBJ1-2; a weak D match, TRBD1 (6 bases). Trimming removed 4 bases from V and 2 bases from J, with 20 bases in between. Germline lookup yields CDR1 SEHNR and CDR2 FQNEAQ (reference sequence). The CDR3 runs to 17 residues. The CDR3 region is CASSSAPTGRKNYGYTF. In DNA, the CDR3 is TGTGCCAGCAGCTCCGCCCCGACAGGAAGAAAGAACTATGGCTACACCTTC.

The chain links TRBV5-1 to TRBJ2-7, with a weak D call TRBD1 (6 bases). This CDR3 is built from 15 residues. Trimming removed 0 bases at V and 0 bases at J, with 10 bases between. CDR1 is SGHRS and CDR2 is YFSETQ in the germline V gene. CDR3: CASSLGQASSYEQYV. CDR3 sequence (DNA): TGCGCCAGCAGCTTGGGACAGGCCAGCTCCTACGAGCAGTACGTC.

Comments on this clone: The junction departs from the called germline gene at one end, perhaps through a read error. This chain uses TRBV7-2 with TRBJ2-1; 7 nucleotides match TRBD1. CDR3 size: 14 residues. The V gene's germline CDR1 is SGHTA and CDR2 FQGNSA. The CDR3 sequence is CASTLQGFLGEQFF. The DNA of the CDR3 is TGTGCCAGCACCTTACAGGGGTTCCTCGGTGAGCAGTTCTTC.